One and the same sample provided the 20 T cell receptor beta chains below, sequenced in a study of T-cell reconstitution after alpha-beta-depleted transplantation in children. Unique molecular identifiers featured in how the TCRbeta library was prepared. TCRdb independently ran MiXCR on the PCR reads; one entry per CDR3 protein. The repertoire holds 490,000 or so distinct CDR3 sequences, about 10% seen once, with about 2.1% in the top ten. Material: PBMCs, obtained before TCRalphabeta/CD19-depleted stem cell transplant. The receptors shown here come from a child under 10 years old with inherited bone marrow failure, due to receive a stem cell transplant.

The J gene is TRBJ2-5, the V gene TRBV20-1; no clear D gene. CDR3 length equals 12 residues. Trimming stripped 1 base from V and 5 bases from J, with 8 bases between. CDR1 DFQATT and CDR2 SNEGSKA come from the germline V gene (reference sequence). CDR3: CSARAGWETQYF. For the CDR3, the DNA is TGCAGTGCTAGAGCCGGGTGGGAGACCCAGTACTTC.

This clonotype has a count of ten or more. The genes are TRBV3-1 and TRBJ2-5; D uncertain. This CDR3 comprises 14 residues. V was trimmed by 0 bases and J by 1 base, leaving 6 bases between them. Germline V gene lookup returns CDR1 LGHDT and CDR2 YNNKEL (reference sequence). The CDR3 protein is CASSQETGQETQYF. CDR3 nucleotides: TGTGCCAGCAGCCAAGAGACTGGCCAAGAGACCCAGTACTTC.

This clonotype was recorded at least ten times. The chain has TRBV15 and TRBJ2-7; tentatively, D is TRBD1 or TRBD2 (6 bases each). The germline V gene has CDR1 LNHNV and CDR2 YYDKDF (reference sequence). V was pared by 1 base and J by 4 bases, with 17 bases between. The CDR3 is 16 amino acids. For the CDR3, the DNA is TGTGCCACCAGCAGAGCCCTCCTCGGGGGCGGGTACGAGCAGTACTTC. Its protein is CATSRALLGGGYEQYF.

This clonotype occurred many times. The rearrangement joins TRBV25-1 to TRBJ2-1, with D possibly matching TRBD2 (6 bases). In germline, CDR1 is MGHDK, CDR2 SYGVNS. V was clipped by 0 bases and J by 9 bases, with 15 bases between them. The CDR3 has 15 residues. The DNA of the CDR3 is TGTGCCAGCAGTGAATATCCGGGTGGCGGGGCTGAGCAGTTCTTC. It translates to CASSEYPGGGAEQFF.

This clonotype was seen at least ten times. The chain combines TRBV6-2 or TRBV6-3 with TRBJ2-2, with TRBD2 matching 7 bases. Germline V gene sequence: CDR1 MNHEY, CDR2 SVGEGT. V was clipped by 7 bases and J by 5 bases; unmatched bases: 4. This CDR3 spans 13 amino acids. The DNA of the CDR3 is TGTGCCAGCACGTTACTAGCGACCGGGGAGCTGTTTTTT. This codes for CASTLLATGELFF.

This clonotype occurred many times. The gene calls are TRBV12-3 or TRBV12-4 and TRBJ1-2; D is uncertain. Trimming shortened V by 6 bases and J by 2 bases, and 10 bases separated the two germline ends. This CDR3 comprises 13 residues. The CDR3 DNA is TGTGCCAGCAGCCCAACAGCCAACTATGGCTACACCTTC. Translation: CASSPTANYGYTF.

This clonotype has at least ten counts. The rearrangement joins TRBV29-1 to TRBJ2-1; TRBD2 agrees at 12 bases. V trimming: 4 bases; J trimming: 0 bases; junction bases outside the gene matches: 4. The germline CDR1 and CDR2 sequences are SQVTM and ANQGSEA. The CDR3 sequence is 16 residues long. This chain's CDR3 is CSVVTSGRGSYNEQFF. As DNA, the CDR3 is TGCAGCGTTGTGACTAGCGGGAGAGGCTCCTACAATGAGCAGTTCTTC.

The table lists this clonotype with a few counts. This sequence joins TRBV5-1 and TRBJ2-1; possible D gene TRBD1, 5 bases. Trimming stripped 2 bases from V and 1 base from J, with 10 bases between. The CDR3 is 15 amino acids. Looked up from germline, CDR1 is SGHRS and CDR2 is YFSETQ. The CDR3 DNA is TGCGCCAGCAGCTTAGGGGCTGAGTCCTACAATGAGCAGTTCTTC. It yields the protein CASSLGAESYNEQFF.

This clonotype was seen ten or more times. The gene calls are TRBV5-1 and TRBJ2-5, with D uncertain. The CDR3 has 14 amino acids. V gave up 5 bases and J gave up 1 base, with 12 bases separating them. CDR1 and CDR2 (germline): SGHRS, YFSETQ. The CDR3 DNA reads TGCGCCAGCAGTGGGGTTGGCTTCCAAGAGACCCAGTACTTC. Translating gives CASSGVGFQETQYF. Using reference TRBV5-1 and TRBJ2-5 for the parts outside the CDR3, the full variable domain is KAGVTQTPRYLIKTRGQQVTLSCSPISGHRSVSWYQQTPGQGLQFLFEYFSETQRNKGNFPGRFSGRQFSNSRSEMNVSTLELGDSALYLCASSGVGFQETQYFGPGTRLLVL.

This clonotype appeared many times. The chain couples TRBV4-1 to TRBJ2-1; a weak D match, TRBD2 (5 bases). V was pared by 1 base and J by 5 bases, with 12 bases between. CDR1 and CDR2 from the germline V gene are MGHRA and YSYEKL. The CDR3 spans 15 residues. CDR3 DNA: TGCGCCAGCAGCCAAGTGGCAGCGGCCAACAATGAGCAGTTCTTC. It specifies CASSQVAAANNEQFF.

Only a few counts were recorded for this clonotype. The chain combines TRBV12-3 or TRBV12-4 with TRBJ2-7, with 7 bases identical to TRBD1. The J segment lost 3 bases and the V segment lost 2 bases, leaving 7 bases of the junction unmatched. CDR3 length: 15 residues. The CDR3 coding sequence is TGTGCCAGCAGTTTAAGACAGGGTGGGAACTACGAGCAGTACTTC. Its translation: CASSLRQGGNYEQYF.

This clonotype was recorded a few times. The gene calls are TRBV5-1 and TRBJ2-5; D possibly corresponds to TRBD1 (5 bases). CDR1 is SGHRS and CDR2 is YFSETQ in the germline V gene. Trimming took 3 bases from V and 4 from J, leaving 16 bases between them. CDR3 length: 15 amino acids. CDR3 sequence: CASSSSLGRAETQYF. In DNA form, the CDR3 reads TGCGCCAGCAGCTCTTCCCTGGGCAGGGCAGAGACCCAGTACTTC.

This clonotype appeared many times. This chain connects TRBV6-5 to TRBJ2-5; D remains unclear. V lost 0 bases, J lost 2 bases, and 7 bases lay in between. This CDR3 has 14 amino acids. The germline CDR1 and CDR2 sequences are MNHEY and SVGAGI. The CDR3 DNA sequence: TGTGCCAGCAGTTACTCTGGCAAACAAGAGACCCAGTACTTC. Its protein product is CASSYSGKQETQYF.

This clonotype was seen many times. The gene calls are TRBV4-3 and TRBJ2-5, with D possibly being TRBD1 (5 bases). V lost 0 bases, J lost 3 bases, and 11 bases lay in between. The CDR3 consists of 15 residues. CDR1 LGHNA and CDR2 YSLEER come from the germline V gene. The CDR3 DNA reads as TGCGCCAGCAGCCAAGATGGCAGGGTTGAAGAGACCCAGTACTTC. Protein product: CASSQDGRVEETQYF.

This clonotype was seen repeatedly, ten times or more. The chain's CDR3 is CASSLGVGGELFF. CDR3 in DNA: TGTGCCAGCAGCTTAGGAGTCGGCGGGGAGCTGTTTTTT. The V gene is TRBV7-2, the J gene TRBJ2-2; D remains unclear. The ends were cut back, 1 base at V and 7 bases at J, with 7 bases in the middle. CDR1 and CDR2 from the germline V gene are SGHTA and FQGNSA. This CDR3 has 13 residues.

CDR3 bases: TGCGCCAGCAGCCCGGGACTAGGGCCTAATGAGCAGTTCTTC. This sequence encodes CASSPGLGPNEQFF. This rearrangement joins TRBV4-3 to TRBJ2-1, with TRBD2 matching over 8 bases. Germline CDR1 LGHNA, CDR2 YSLEER. The CDR3 length is 14 residues. V was clipped by 4 bases and J by 7 bases; unmatched bases: 6.

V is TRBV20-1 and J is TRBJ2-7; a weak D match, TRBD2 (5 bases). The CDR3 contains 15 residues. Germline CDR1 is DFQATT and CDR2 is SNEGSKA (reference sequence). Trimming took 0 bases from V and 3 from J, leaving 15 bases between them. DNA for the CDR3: TGCAGTGCTAGAGATCCGAGACTACCCTTCTACGAGCAGTACTTC. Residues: CSARDPRLPFYEQYF.

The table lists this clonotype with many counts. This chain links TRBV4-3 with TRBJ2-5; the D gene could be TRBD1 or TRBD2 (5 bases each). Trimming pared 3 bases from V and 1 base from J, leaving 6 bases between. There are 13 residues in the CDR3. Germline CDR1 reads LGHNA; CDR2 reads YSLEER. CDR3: CASSHGAQETQYF. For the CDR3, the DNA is TGCGCCAGCAGCCACGGGGCCCAAGAGACCCAGTACTTC.

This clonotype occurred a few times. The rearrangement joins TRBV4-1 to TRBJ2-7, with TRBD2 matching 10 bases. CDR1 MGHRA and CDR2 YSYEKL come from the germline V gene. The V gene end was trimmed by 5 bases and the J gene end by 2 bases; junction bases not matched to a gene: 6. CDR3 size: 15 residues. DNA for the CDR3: TGCGCCAGCAGCGAGGGACTAGCGCGAACCTACGAGCAGTACTTC. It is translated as CASSEGLARTYEQYF.

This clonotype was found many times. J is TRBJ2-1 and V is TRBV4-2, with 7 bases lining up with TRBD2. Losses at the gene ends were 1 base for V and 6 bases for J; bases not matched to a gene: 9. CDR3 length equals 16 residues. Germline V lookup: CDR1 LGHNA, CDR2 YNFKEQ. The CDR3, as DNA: TGTGCCAGCAGCCAAGTGTCGGGAGGTTTACGCAATGAGCAGTTCTTC. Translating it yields CASSQVSGGLRNEQFF.